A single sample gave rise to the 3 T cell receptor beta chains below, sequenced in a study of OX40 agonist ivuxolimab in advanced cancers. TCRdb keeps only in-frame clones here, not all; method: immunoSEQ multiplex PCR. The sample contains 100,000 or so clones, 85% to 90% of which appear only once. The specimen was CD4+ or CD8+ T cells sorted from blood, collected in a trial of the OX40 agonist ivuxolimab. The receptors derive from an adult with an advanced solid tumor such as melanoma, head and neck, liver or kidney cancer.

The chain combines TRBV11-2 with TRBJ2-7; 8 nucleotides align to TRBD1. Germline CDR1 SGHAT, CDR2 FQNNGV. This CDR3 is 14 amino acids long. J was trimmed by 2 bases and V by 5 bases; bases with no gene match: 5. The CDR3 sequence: CASSLIRGPYEQYF. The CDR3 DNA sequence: TGTGCCAGCAGCCTAATCAGGGGGCCCTACGAGCAGTACTTC.

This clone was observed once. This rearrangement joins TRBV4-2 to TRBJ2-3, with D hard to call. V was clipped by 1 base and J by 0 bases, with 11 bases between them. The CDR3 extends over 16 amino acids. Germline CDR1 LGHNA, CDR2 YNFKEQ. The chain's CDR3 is CASSQGTGSSTDTQYF. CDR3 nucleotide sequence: TGTGCCAGCAGCCAAGGGACGGGTTCTAGCACAGATACGCAGTATTTT.

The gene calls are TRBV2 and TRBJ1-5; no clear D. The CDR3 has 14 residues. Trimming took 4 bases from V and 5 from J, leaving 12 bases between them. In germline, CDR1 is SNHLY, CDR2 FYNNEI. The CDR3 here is CASSGDKVYQPQHF. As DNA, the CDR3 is TGTGCCAGCAGTGGTGACAAGGTCTATCAGCCCCAGCATTTT.